This passage covers 30 T cell receptor beta chains from one sample sequenced in a study of breast tumors, draining lymph nodes, adjacent tissues. TCRdb reprocessed the multiplex PCR reads via MiXCR and lists one record per CDR3 protein. Of about 66,000 distinct CDR3 sequences detected, approximately 40% appear once; the ten largest clones hold approximately 9.1%. The specimen sequenced was breast tumor tissue. These receptors originate from a female donor with breast cancer. Some clones in this sample may be carry-over from other donors' samples.

This clonotype was counted ten times or more. Given a much more abundant clone one base away, this may be a read error. V is TRBV7-2 and J is TRBJ2-6; possibly TRBD1 for D (5 bases). The length of the CDR3 is 15 residues. The germline gives CDR1 SGHTA, CDR2 FQGNSA. CDR3 region: CASSLVRSGANVLPF. CDR3 nucleotide sequence: TGTGCCAGCAGCTTGGTTCGTTCTGGGGCCAACGTCCTGCCTTTC.

Turning to this clonotype: The DNA is left out, because the CDR3 cannot be placed on it with certainty; the CDR3 is given as TCRdb lists it. The chain couples TRBV5-1 to TRBJ1-3; the table's D call, TRBD1, was not checked against the DNA. CDR1 is SGHRS, CDR2 YFSETQ, per germline. The CDR3 length is 24 residues, termini included. CDR3 region: CASSGTGTGTTSSTSGRSGNTIYF.

There are many counts of this clonotype. V usage is TRBV28 and J usage is TRBJ2-3; D is unclear. The CDR3 loop spans 15 amino acids. CDR1 and CDR2 from the germline V gene are MDHEN and SYDVKM. CDR3 amino acids: CATNIWRINTDTQYF. The CDR3 DNA is TGTGCTACGAATATTTGGCGGATTAACACAGATACGCAGTATTTT.

This chain joins TRBV6-5 and TRBJ2-6; 9 bases are shared with TRBD1. Germline lookup yields CDR1 MNHEY and CDR2 SVGAGI. The V segment lost 2 bases and the J segment 0 bases; nucleotides outside the gene matches: 5. The CDR3 has 18 residues. The CDR3 coding sequence is TGTGCCAGCAGTTACGGTGACAGGGGGAGCTCTGGGGCCAACGTCCTGACTTTC. Encoded protein: CASSYGDRGSSGANVLTF.

This sequence joins TRBV5-1 and TRBJ2-3, with 9 bases fitting TRBD2. The CDR3 covers 15 residues. Germline CDR1 and CDR2: SGHRS and YFSETQ. The V segment lost 0 bases and the J segment 14 bases; nucleotides outside the gene matches: 13. The CDR3 nucleotides are TGCGCCAGCAGCTTGGGTGCTAGCGGGGAGGATGCGCGGTATTTT. The encoded protein is CASSLGASGEDARYF.

This clonotype was counted a single time. The chain combines TRBV2 with TRBJ1-2; 8 bases fit TRBD1. Germline V lookup: CDR1 SNHLY, CDR2 FYNNEI. Trimming at V came to 7 bases and at J to 7 bases, leaving 5 bases not matched to a gene. This CDR3 comprises 12 residues. This CDR3 is CASIGTGGGYTF. CDR3 DNA sequence: TGTGCCAGCATAGGAACAGGGGGTGGCTACACCTTC.

This clonotype was observed at least ten times. This chain uses TRBV11-3 with TRBJ2-5; tentative D call: TRBD1 (6 bases). Germline V gene sequence: CDR1 SGHNT, CDR2 YENEEA. The V end lost 5 bases, the J end lost 2 bases, and 18 bases lay between the germline ends. The CDR3 loop spans 16 amino acids. CDR3 residues: CASSQSPRGLQETQYF. The CDR3 DNA follows: TGTGCCAGCAGCCAAAGCCCCAGGGGCCTACAAGAGACCCAGTACTTC.

This clonotype occurred many times. The chain links TRBV20-1 to TRBJ1-3, with D maybe TRBD1 (5 bases). CDR1 is DFQATT, CDR2 SNEGSKA, per germline (reference sequence). This CDR3 is built from 14 residues. The germline V and J ends were trimmed by 1 base and 2 bases, with 9 bases remaining between them. The CDR3 DNA sequence: TGCAGTGCTAGAGCTGCAGGGACTGGAAACACCATATATTTT. Encoded protein: CSARAAGTGNTIYF.

V gene TRBV12-3 or TRBV12-4 combines with J gene TRBJ1-1; D is unclear. The CDR3 length is 12 residues. The V end was cut by 7 bases, the J end by 3 bases, with 9 bases between. The CDR3 sequence is CASNSGDTEAFF. As DNA, the CDR3 is TGTGCCAGCAACTCGGGAGACACTGAAGCTTTCTTT.

The table lists this clonotype with a count of one. This chain uses TRBV9 with TRBJ2-7; D is possibly TRBD2 (5 bases). The germline V gene has CDR1 SGDLS and CDR2 YYNGEE. This CDR3 region has 13 residues. V lost 4 bases and J 0 bases, leaving 8 bases between the germline ends. The CDR3 DNA reads TGTGCCAGCAGCCGGGATCCCTCCTACGAGCAGTACTTC. This encodes CASSRDPSYEQYF.

This clonotype was picked up many times. The rearrangement links TRBV12-3 or TRBV12-4 to TRBJ2-3; TRBD1 agrees at 8 bases. The V segment lost 4 bases and the J segment 2 bases; nucleotides outside the gene matches: 8. The CDR3 spans 16 residues. CDR3 amino acids: CASSSWTGRATDTQYF. CDR3 nucleotides: TGTGCCAGCAGTTCCTGGACAGGGAGAGCCACAGATACGCAGTATTTT.

The sample holds a few counts of this clonotype. J is TRBJ2-5 and V is TRBV7-9; D is perhaps TRBD1 or TRBD2 (5 bases each). Germline loops: CDR1 SEHNR, CDR2 FQNEAQ (reference sequence). The CDR3 runs 14 residues. The ends were cut back, 4 bases at V and 5 bases at J, with 14 bases in the middle. The CDR3 sequence: CASSSLDGTETQYF. The CDR3 DNA sequence: TGTGCCAGCAGCTCCCTGGACGGGACGGAGACCCAGTACTTC.

Many counts were recorded for this clonotype. This chain connects TRBV2 to TRBJ2-2; 8 bases fit TRBD1. This CDR3 has 17 amino acids. CDR1 and CDR2 (germline): SNHLY, FYNNEI. V lost 6 bases and J lost 8; bases outside the gene matches: 17. The CDR3 DNA is TGTGCCAGCAGGCCGACAGGGGCCTCGAATGGGAAAGGGGAGCTGTTTTTT. Amino acid sequence: CASRPTGASNGKGELFF.

As regards this clonotype: A read error is possible here, since a much larger clone lies one base away. The chain carries TRBV5-6 and TRBJ2-7; D perhaps matches TRBD1 (6 bases). Trimming removed 1 base from V and 3 bases from J, with 11 bases in between. There are 14 residues in the CDR3. CDR1 and CDR2 from the germline V gene are SGHDT and YYEEEE. The CDR3 DNA is TGTGCCAGCAGCTTGCGGGACACATACTACGAGCAGTACTTC. Its translation is CASSLRDTYYEQYF.

As for this clonotype: Possible read error: a much larger clone is one base away. The genes are TRBV11-3 and TRBJ2-7, with D possibly being TRBD2 (7 bases). The CDR3 extends over 15 amino acids. The V gene's germline CDR1 is SGHNT and CDR2 YENEEA. V dropped 5 bases and J dropped 5 bases, with 19 bases sitting between them. CDR3 region: CASSPPGEGVNEQYF. CDR3 bases: TGTGCCAGCAGCCCCCCGGGGGAGGGGGTAAACGAGCAGTACTTC. The full variable domain, with the rest looked up from reference TRBV11-3 and TRBJ2-7, is EAGVVQSPRYKIIEKKQPVAFWCNPISGHNTLYWYLQNLGQGPELLIRYENEEAVDDSQLPKDRFSAERLKGVDSTLKIQPAELGDSAVYLCASSPPGEGVNEQYFGPGTRLTVT.

This clonotype occurred many times. The genes are TRBV20-1 and TRBJ2-7, with a possible D match to TRBD2 (5 bases). Germline V gene lookup returns CDR1 DFQATT and CDR2 SNEGSKA (reference sequence). The CDR3 contains 12 residues. V was trimmed by 6 bases and J by 2 bases, leaving 11 bases between them. CDR3 in amino acids: CSATGFPYEQYF. CDR3 nucleotides: TGCAGTGCAACGGGATTCCCCTACGAGCAGTACTTC.

Here the CDR3 reads CSARVGTLNTGELFF. The CDR3 DNA sequence: TGCAGCGCTCGGGTGGGGACACTGAACACCGGGGAGCTGTTTTTT. The V and J genes are TRBV29-1 and TRBJ2-2; a weak D match, TRBD1 (6 bases). V lost 7 bases and J 1 base, leaving 16 bases between the germline ends. This CDR3 has 15 residues. Germline V gives CDR1 SQVTM, CDR2 ANQGSEA.

This clonotype was counted ten times or more. The genes are TRBV6-1 and TRBJ2-3, with a tentative D call TRBD1 (6 bases). Germline loops: CDR1 MNHNS, CDR2 SASEGT. Trimming left V 6 bases short and J 4 bases short, with 20 bases between. The CDR3 is 16 amino acids. This CDR3 reads CASRRIHRVGADTQYF. DNA for the CDR3: TGTGCCAGCAGGCGCATCCACAGGGTAGGCGCAGATACGCAGTATTTT.

The gene calls are TRBV2 and TRBJ1-6, with 8 bases identical to TRBD1. The CDR3 is 14 amino acids. In germline, CDR1 is SNHLY, CDR2 FYNNEI. The J segment lost 7 bases and the V segment lost 4 bases, leaving 3 bases of the junction unmatched. The CDR3: CASSGTGTNSPLHF. The DNA of the CDR3 is TGTGCCAGCAGTGGGACAGGGACCAATTCACCCCTCCACTTT.

This CDR3 is CASSRRDRGQYTDTQYF. The CDR3 DNA reads TGTGCCAGTAGTCGCCGGGACAGGGGGCAGTACACAGATACGCAGTATTTT. The chain links TRBV19 to TRBJ2-3; 12 bases line up with TRBD1. Germline CDR1 and CDR2: LNHDA and SQIVND (reference sequence). After removal of 5 bases from V and 2 bases from J, the junction contained 8 bases not matched to a gene. The CDR3 has 17 amino acids. The whole variable domain, remainder taken from reference TRBV19 and TRBJ2-3, is DGGITQSPKYLFRKEGQNVTLSCEQNLNHDAMYWYRQDPGQGLRLIYYSQIVNDFQKGDIAEGYSVSREKKESFPLTVTSAQKNPTAFYLCASSRRDRGQYTDTQYFGPGTRLTVL.

This clonotype was counted a single time. The CDR3 DNA follows: TGTGCCAGCATATATCGACAGGGGCCTCGCGAGCAGTACTTC. Residues: CASIYRQGPREQYF. The chain employs TRBV7-3 and TRBJ2-7, with 8 bases that match TRBD1. The V segment lost 7 bases and the J segment 6 bases; nucleotides outside the gene matches: 11. The CDR3 spans 14 residues. Germline V gene lookup returns CDR1 SGHTA and CDR2 FQGTGA.

The chain has TRBV29-1 and TRBJ2-1; D perhaps matches TRBD2 (5 bases). Deletions cut 8 bases from V and 7 bases from J, with 18 bases between. Germline CDR1 SQVTM, CDR2 ANQGSEA. This CDR3 is built from 13 residues. The CDR3 loop reads CSLTSTKRNEQFF. CDR3 bases: TGCAGCTTAACTAGTACGAAACGGAATGAGCAGTTCTTC.

The chain has TRBV9 and TRBJ1-2; no firm D call. Germline V gene lookup returns CDR1 SGDLS and CDR2 YYNGEE. This CDR3 has 11 amino acids. Trimming pared 3 bases from V and 4 bases from J, leaving 4 bases between. CDR3 coding DNA: TGTGCCAGCAGCGGTACCTATGGCTACACCTTC. Encoded protein: CASSGTYGYTF.

The chain employs TRBV6-5 and TRBJ1-2, with D perhaps TRBD1 (6 bases). Germline V gene sequence: CDR1 MNHEY, CDR2 SVGAGI. The CDR3 runs 13 residues. The V and J ends lost 5 bases and 12 bases respectively, with 19 bases between them. CDR3 bases: TGTGCCAGCAGTCGCCGAAACAGGGACGGCAACACCTTC. Translated: CASSRRNRDGNTF.

This chain uses TRBV20-1 with TRBJ1-2; 9 bases agree with TRBD1. The germline CDR1 and CDR2 sequences are DFQATT and SNEGSKA (reference sequence). The CDR3 runs to 13 residues. With 5 bases clipped from V and 4 bases from J, the junction kept 5 bases outside the gene matches. The CDR3 region is CSAPTGQGYGYTF. CDR3 nucleotide sequence: TGCAGTGCTCCCACGGGACAGGGCTATGGCTACACCTTC.

The chain employs TRBV12-3 or TRBV12-4 and TRBJ1-2; D possibly corresponds to TRBD1 (5 bases). With 6 bases removed from V and 3 bases from J, the gap between germline ends came to 11 bases. This CDR3 region has 13 residues. The CDR3 coding sequence is TGTGCCAGCAGCACCGGGACCCACTATGGCTACACCTTC. The encoded protein is CASSTGTHYGYTF.

CDR3 residues: CASGRRGGAGGNTIYF. CDR3 DNA sequence: TGTGCCAGCGGGCGGAGAGGGGGCGCGGGTGGAAACACCATATATTTT. The chain joins TRBV2 to TRBJ1-3, with 7 nucleotides matching TRBD1. This CDR3 contains 16 residues. V was clipped by 8 bases and J by 3 bases; unmatched bases: 13. Germline V gene lookup returns CDR1 SNHLY and CDR2 FYNNEI.

This clonotype was recorded at least ten times. Germline and junction disagree at one end, which may indicate a read error. The DNA of the CDR3 is TGCAGTGCCAGAGAAGTCTCTGGAAACACCATATATTTT. Protein: CSAREVSGNTIYF. This chain links TRBV20-1 with TRBJ1-3; no definite D call. The CDR3 spans 13 residues. The germline V gene has CDR1 DFQATT and CDR2 SNEGSKA (reference sequence).

This clonotype showed up just a few times. This chain links TRBV19 with TRBJ1-2; D ambiguous. The CDR3 is made up of 13 amino acids. CDR1 is LNHDA and CDR2 is SQIVND in the germline V gene (reference sequence). Trimming removed 3 bases from V and 4 bases from J, with 9 bases in between. In DNA, the CDR3 is TGTGCCAGTAGTATTGGGCACTCCTATGGCTACACCTTC. Its translation is CASSIGHSYGYTF.

This clonotype was counted ten times or more. The rearrangement joins TRBV6-1 to TRBJ2-5; D not certain. Germline loops: CDR1 MNHNS, CDR2 SASEGT. The CDR3 runs 14 residues. V was trimmed by 3 bases and J by 4 bases, leaving 12 bases between them. DNA for the CDR3: TGTGCCAGCAGTGATCCGTACTCCGGAGAGACCCAGTACTTC. It encodes CASSDPYSGETQYF.